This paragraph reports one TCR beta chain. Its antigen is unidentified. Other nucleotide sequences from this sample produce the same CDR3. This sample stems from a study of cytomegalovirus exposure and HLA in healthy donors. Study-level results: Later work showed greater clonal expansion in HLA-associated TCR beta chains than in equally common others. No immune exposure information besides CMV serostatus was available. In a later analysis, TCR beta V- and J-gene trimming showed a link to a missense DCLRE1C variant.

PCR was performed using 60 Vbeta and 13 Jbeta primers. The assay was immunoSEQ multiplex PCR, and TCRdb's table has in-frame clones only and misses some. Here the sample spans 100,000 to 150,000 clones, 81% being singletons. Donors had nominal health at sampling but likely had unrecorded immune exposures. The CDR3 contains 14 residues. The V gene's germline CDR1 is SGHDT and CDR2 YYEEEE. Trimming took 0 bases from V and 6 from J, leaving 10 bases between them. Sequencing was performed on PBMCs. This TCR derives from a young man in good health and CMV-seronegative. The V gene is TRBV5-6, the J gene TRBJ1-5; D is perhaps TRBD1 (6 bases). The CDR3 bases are TGTGCCAGCAGCTTGGGCCAGGGGACTCAGCCCCAGCATTTT. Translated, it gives CASSLGQGTQPQHF.